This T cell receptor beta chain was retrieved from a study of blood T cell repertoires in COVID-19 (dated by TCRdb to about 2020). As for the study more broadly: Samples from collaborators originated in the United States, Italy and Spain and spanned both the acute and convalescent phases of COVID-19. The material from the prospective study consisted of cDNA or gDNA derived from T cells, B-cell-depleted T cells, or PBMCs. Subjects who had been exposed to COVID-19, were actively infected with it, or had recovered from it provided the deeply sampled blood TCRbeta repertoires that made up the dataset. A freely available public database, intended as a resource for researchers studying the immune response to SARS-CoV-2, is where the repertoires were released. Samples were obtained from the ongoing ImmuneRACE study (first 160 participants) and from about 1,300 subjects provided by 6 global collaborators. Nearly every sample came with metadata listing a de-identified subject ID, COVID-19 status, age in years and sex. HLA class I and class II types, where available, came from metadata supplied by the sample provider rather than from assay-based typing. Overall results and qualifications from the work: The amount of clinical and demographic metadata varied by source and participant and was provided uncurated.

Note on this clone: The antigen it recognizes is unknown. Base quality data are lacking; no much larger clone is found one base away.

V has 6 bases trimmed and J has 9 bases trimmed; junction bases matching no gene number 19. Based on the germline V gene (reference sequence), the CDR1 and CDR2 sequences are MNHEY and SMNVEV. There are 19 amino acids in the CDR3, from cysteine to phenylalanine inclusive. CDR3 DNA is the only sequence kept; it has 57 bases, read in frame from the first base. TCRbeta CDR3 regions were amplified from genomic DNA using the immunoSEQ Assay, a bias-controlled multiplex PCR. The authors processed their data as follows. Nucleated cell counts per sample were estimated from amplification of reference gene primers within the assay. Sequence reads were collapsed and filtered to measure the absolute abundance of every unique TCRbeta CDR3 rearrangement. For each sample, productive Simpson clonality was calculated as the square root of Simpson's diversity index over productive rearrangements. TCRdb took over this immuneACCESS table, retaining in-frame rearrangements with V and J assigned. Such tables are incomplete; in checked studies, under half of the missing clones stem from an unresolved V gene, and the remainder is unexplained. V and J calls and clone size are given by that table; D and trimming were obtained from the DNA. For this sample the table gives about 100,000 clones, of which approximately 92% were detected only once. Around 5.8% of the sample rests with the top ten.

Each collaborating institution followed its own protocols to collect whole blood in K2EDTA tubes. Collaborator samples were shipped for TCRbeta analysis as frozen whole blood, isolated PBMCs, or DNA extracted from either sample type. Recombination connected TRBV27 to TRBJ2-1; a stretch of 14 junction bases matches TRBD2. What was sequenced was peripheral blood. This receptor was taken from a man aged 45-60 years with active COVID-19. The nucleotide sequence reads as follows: TGTGCCAGCAGCCTAGGGGGACTAGCGGGAGTAGGGTCATATAGTGAGCAGTTCTTC. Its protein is CASSLGGLAGVGSYSEQFF.